The clone carrying this T cell receptor (beta chain) was detected many times. Its antigen is not known. The data derive from a study of human T cells and chemical hapten exposure. TCRdb analysed the RACE reads with MiXCR anew, one entry per CDR3 protein. Of approximately 80,000 distinct CDR3 sequences listed, roughly 10% are singletons. Trimming at V came to 6 bases and at J to 6 bases, leaving 8 bases not matched to a gene. The CDR3 is 15 amino acids. Germline V lookup: CDR1 MNHNS, CDR2 SASEGT. Specified time point: patch test 2, 6 weeks after DPC sensitization. Treatment denoted: therapeutic diphenylcyclopropenone sensitization with weekly scalp DPC. Points from the study as a whole: PT1 expanded TCR counts and patch test score correlated positively.

The receptor comes from a woman in her twenties or thirties with alopecia areata. Some clones in this sample may be carry-over from other donors' samples. The sequencing here drew on whole blood, taken in connection with sensitization to the hapten diphenylcyclopropenone (DPC). The V gene is TRBV6-1, the J gene TRBJ2-3; 11 bases fit TRBD2. In nucleotides, the CDR3 is TGTGCCAGCAGACTAGCGGGGGTGGAGGAGGATACGCAGTATTTT. This gives the protein CASRLAGVEEDTQYF.